This T cell receptor (beta chain) emerged from a study of CD8+ T cells in alopecia areata. Extracted RNA was reverse transcribed into cDNA, the sequencing template. Clones were sequenced by immunoSEQ multiplex PCR, and TCRdb holds only the in-frame ones, with some missing. The sample lists about 200,000 clones, roughly 57% seen once, with 0.45% in the top ten. Germline values: CDR1 SQVTM, CDR2 ANQGSEA. V dropped 4 bases and J dropped 1 base, with 11 bases sitting between them. CDR3 length equals 14 residues. This sequence was found in a human donor with alopecia areata. The sample in question was CD4+ T cells sorted from blood, obtained at week 0. The rearrangement uses TRBV29-1 and TRBJ2-1, with D possibly being TRBD1 or TRBD2 (6 bases each). The CDR3 sequence: CSVARGLSYNEQFF. CDR3 nucleotide sequence: TGCAGCGTTGCTCGGGGGCTTTCCTACAATGAGCAGTTCTTC.